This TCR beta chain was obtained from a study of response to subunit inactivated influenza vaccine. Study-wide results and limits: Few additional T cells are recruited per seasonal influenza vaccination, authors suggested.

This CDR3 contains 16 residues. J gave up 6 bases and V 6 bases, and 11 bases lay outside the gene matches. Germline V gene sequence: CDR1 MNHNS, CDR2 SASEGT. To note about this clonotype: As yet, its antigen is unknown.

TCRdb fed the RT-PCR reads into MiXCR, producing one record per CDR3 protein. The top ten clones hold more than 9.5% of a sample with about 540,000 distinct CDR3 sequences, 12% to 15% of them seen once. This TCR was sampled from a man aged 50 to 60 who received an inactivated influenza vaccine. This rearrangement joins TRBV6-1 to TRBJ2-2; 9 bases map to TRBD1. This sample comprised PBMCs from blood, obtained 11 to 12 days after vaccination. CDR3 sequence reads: CASRRTGTGRPGELFF. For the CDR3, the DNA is TGTGCCAGCAGACGAACCGGGACAGGGAGGCCCGGGGAGCTGTTTTTT.